The sequence of this T cell receptor beta chain was determined in a study of T cell repertoires in cytomegalovirus infection. The overall study: From public TCR beta signatures came an indication of both CMV infection and matching HLA type.

This clonotype was recorded at least ten times. MiXCR was run by TCRdb on the reads, yielding one entry per CDR3 protein. The table shows roughly 320,000 distinct CDR3 sequences, with about 9.2% occurring only once. CDR3 length: 14 amino acids. Trimming cost V 3 bases and J 8 bases; bases outside gene matches: 9. Per germline, CDR1 PRHDT and CDR2 FYEKMQ (reference sequence). This chain links TRBV13 with TRBJ1-2; TRBD1 agrees at 7 bases. Sequencing was done on a sample of PBMCs. The source is a human donor in good health (CMV status not recorded). Some clones in this sample may be carry-over from other donors' samples. The CDR3 region is CASSFETGFEGYTF. The CDR3 DNA is TGTGCCAGCAGCTTTGAGACAGGGTTTGAGGGCTACACCTTC.